These T cell receptor beta chains were read from a single sample in a study of blood T cell repertoires in COVID-19. TCRdb's table, derived via immunoSEQ multiplex PCR, lists solely in-frame clones and lacks some. The repertoire has hundreds of thousands of clones, 75% to 90% of them found once; the top ten carry roughly 2%. The specimen was peripheral blood. These receptors were taken from a woman aged 45 to 65 who had recovered from COVID-19. CDR3s include the opening cysteine and the closing phenylalanine or tryptophan. A D gene is named only where the DNA matches it firmly. A clone size is listed for some rows: how often the clone was seen (once, few, many), or a class if it is expanded.

J gene | clone size | V gene | D gene | CDR3 protein | CDR3 DNA
TRBJ2-7 | . | TRBV18 | TRBD2 | CASSPNHQLAGAGEQYF | TGTGCCAGCTCACCAAACCACCAGCTAGCGGGGGCAGGCGAGCAGTACTTC
TRBJ1-2 | once | TRBV28 | TRBD1 | CASSLPTGPFGGYTF | TGTGCCAGCAGTTTACCGACAGGGCCTTTTGGGGGCTACACCTTC
TRBJ2-1 | . | TRBV7-2 | . | CASSLDRSSSNEQFF | TGTGCCAGCAGCTTAGACCGGAGCAGCTCCAATGAGCAGTTCTTC
TRBJ2-7 | . | TRBV5-4 | TRBD2 | CASSAGTSGRNTGERVGQYF | TGTGCCAGCAGCGCCGGGACTAGCGGGAGGAATACGGGGGAACGGGTAGGGCAGTACTTC
TRBJ1-2 | . | TRBV6-5 | . | CASSSRPGTLVYGYTF | TGTGCCAGCAGTTCCCGCCCCGGGACACTAGTCTATGGCTACACCTTC
TRBJ1-3 | . | TRBV21-1 | . | CASSKEGGQWGNTIYF | TGTGCCAGCAGCAAAGAGGGGGGGCAGTGGGGCAACACCATATATTTT
TRBJ2-7 | . | TRBV30 | TRBD2 | CAYAGTRPYEQYF | TGTGCCTATGCCGGGACTAGACCCTACGAGCAGTACTTC
TRBJ1-6 | . | TRBV7-2 | . | CATAPGVSYNSPLHF | TGTGCCACCGCCCCGGGGGTCTCCTATAATTCACCCCTCCACTTT
TRBJ2-5 | . | TRBV5-6 | TRBD2 | CASLATQRGGETQYF | TGTGCCAGCCTCGCAACCCAACGGGGGGGAGAGACCCAGTACTTC
TRBJ1-4 | . | TRBV5-5 | . | CASSLGTSPNEKLFF | TGTGCCAGCAGCTTGGGTACGAGTCCAAATGAAAAACTGTTTTTT
TRBJ2-1 | . | TRBV6-6 | TRBD2 | CASSYSRGTTLDEQFF | TGTGCCAGCAGTTACTCACGGGGGACTACATTGGATGAGCAGTTCTTC
TRBJ2-7 | . | TRBV29-1 | . | CSGQGPLEQYF | TGCAGCGGCCAGGGCCCCCTCGAGCAGTACTTC
TRBJ2-1 | few | TRBV24-1 | . | CATSDPLLPASSYNEQFF | TGTGCCACCAGTGATCCCCTTCTACCAGCTAGCTCCTACAATGAGCAGTTCTTC
TRBJ2-7 | . | TRBV6-4 | TRBD1 | CASGHRGRVPKEQYF | TGTGCCAGCGGTCACAGGGGGCGCGTTCCAAAAGAGCAGTACTTC
TRBJ1-5 | few | TRBV30 | . | CAWSPGTPGIQPQHF | TGTGCCTGGAGCCCCGGGACTCCCGGAATTCAGCCCCAGCATTTT
TRBJ2-3 | . | TRBV3-1/TRBV3-2 | TRBD2 | CASSPELAGDIDTQYF | TGTGCCAGCAGCCCGGAACTAGCGGGAGACATAGATACGCAGTATTTT
TRBJ1-3 | . | TRBV10-3 | TRBD1 | CAIRVYSGGLNSGNTIYF | TGTGCCATCAGGGTATATTCAGGGGGCCTAAACTCTGGAAACACCATATATTTT
TRBJ1-2 | . | TRBV13 | . | CASSPGAISNYGYTF | TGTGCCAGCAGCCCAGGGGCCATCAGTAACTATGGCTACACCTTC
TRBJ2-5 | . | TRBV9 | . | CASSVGSGEETQYF | TGTGCCAGCAGCGTAGGATCAGGGGAAGAGACCCAGTACTTC
TRBJ1-2 | . | TRBV10-3 | TRBD1 | CAISESRTGRGVRCTF | TGTGCCATCAGTGAGTCGAGGACAGGGAGGGGAGTGCGGTGCACCTTC
TRBJ1-2 | once | TRBV30 | TRBD1 | CAGHRGEGYGYTF | TGTGCCGGCCACAGGGGAGAGGGCTATGGCTACACCTTC
TRBJ1-2 | . | TRBV7-3 | . | CASSPAPDRIYGYTF | TGTGCCAGCAGCCCGGCCCCCGACAGGATCTATGGCTACACCTTC
TRBJ2-1 | . | TRBV29-1 | . | CSVSVSRVYNEQFF | TGCAGCGTTTCGGTATCCCGAGTTTACAATGAGCAGTTCTTC
TRBJ2-3 | . | TRBV5-4 | . | CASSLVSFTDTQYF | TGTGCCAGCAGCTTGGTATCGTTTACAGATACGCAGTATTTT
TRBJ1-1 | . | TRBV30 | . | CAWSRVQGSTEAFF | TGTGCCTGGAGTCGGGTACAGGGTTCCACTGAAGCTTTCTTT
TRBJ1-4 | . | TRBV7-8 | . | CASSVGGEKLFF | TGTGCCAGCAGTGTCGGGGGGGAAAAACTGTTTTTT
TRBJ2-7 | . | TRBV6-5 | TRBD2 | CASSIAGSSYEQYF | TGTGCCAGTTCAATAGCGGGAAGCTCCTACGAGCAGTACTTC
TRBJ2-3 | . | TRBV7-2 | TRBD2 | CASSWGGTSGSSTDTQYF | TGTGCCAGCAGCTGGGGCGGGACTAGCGGCAGTAGCACAGATACGCAGTATTTT
TRBJ2-2 | . | TRBV20-1 | TRBD1 | CSASQGATGELFF | TGCAGTGCTAGTCAGGGGGCAACCGGGGAGCTGTTTTTT
TRBJ1-2 | . | TRBV21-1 | . | CASSGGTSGYTF | TGTGCCAGCAGCGGAGGGACTAGTGGCTACACCTTC
TRBJ2-1 | . | TRBV7-6 | TRBD2 | CASSPTRGGKDEQFF | TGTGCCAGCAGCCCCACCCGCGGGGGTAAGGATGAGCAGTTCTTC
TRBJ1-2 | few | TRBV5-1 | . | CASSLGQDYGYTF | TGCGCCAGCAGCTTGGGACAGGACTATGGCTACACCTTC
TRBJ2-7 | . | TRBV27 | . | CASSTGNTGEQYF | TGTGCCAGCAGCACCGGGAATACGGGTGAGCAGTACTTC